This T cell receptor beta chain came from a study of T cell responses to AZD1222 COVID-19 vaccine. Germline CDR1 reads LGHDT; CDR2 reads YNNKEL (reference sequence). V was pared by 4 bases and J by 9 bases, with 13 bases between. CDR3 length: 13 residues. The table came from immunoSEQ multiplex PCR; TCRdb's copy has only in-frame clones and leaves some out. Of nearly 90,000 clones in the sample, 70% to 90% were seen once. Here the sequenced sample was peripheral blood, taken 28 days after the second AZD1222 dose. The receptor was isolated from an adult who received the AZD1222 COVID-19 vaccine. The rearrangement links TRBV3-1 (or the pseudogene TRBV3-2) to TRBJ1-5; the D is unclear. The CDR3 DNA sequence: TGTGCCAGCAGCCTTCCGAGTGATGGGCCCCAGCATTTT. Its protein product is CASSLPSDGPQHF.